This is a list of T cell receptor beta chains from one sample in a study of cytomegalovirus exposure and HLA in healthy donors. Sequencing was performed with immunoSEQ multiplex PCR; in TCRdb, only in-frame clones are kept and a portion is missing. Seen here are 80,000 to 90,000 clones, more than 60% observed once, and the top ten hold about 2.5%. The specimen sequenced was PBMCs. The receptor source for this set is a man younger than 45 in good health and CMV-seronegative. Each CDR3 is given with its conserved first and last residue. The D gene is left open where the match is weak. Only some rows state a clone size, as once, few, many or a class for expanded clones.

V	size	D	J	CDR3	DNA
TRBV4-1	-	-	TRBJ2-2	CASSQDRRTGELFF	TGCGCCAGCAGCCAAGATCGTCGCACCGGGGAGCTGTTTTTT
TRBV18	-	TRBD1	TRBJ1-4	CASSPGQGREKLFF	TGTGCCAGCTCACCGGGACAGGGAAGGGAAAAACTGTTTTTT
TRBV27	-	-	TRBJ1-5	CASSLTVHSNQPQHF	TGTGCCAGCAGTCTGACAGTTCATAGCAATCAGCCCCAGCATTTT
TRBV27	-	TRBD2	TRBJ2-1	CASSVAGDYNEQFF	TGTGCCAGCAGCGTAGCGGGGGACTACAATGAGCAGTTCTTC
TRBV28	-	-	TRBJ2-5	CASGETQYF	TGTGCCTCGGGAGAGACCCAGTACTTC
TRBV19	-	TRBD1	TRBJ1-5	CASSTDRSQPQHF	TGTGCCAGTAGTACGGACAGGAGTCAGCCCCAGCATTTT
TRBV19	-	-	TRBJ2-7	CASSIATGATYEQYF	TGTGCCAGTAGTATAGCCACTGGGGCTACCTACGAGCAGTACTTC
TRBV5-1	once	TRBD1	TRBJ1-1	CASSFHPGQGIFTEAFF	TGCGCCAGCAGTTTTCACCCGGGACAGGGAATTTTCACTGAAGCTTTCTTT
TRBV5-1	-	TRBD1	TRBJ1-5	CASSPGTGGRGNQPQHF	TGCGCCAGCAGTCCCGGGACAGGGGGTAGGGGCAATCAGCCCCAGCATTTT
TRBV27	-	TRBD2	TRBJ2-1	CASSFYSGGESNEQFF	TGTGCCAGCAGTTTCTATAGCGGGGGGGAAAGTAATGAGCAGTTCTTC
TRBV7-7	-	-	TRBJ2-1	CASSLWPQDSYNEQFF	TGTGCCAGCAGCTTATGGCCACAGGACTCCTACAATGAGCAGTTCTTC
TRBV9	once	-	TRBJ2-2	CASSVVLTGELFF	TGTGCCAGCAGCGTAGTTCTGACCGGGGAGCTGTTTTTT
TRBV7-2	-	TRBD2	TRBJ2-5	CASSTHGAGGHETQYF	TGTGCCAGCAGCACCCACGGGGCGGGGGGGCATGAGACCCAGTACTTC
TRBV9	-	-	TRBJ1-3	CASSPSGNTIYF	TGTGCCAGCAGCCCTTCCGGAAACACCATATATTTT
TRBV30	-	-	TRBJ1-5	CAWSIQGMGNQPQHF	TGTGCCTGGAGTATACAGGGTATGGGCAATCAGCCCCAGCATTTT
TRBV7-9	-	-	TRBJ1-6	CASSLRGGDSPLHF	TGTGCCAGCAGCTTAAGAGGGGGGGATTCACCCCTCCACTTT
TRBV6-6	-	TRBD1	TRBJ2-7	CASSSSMGQSYEQYF	TGTGCCAGCAGTTCCTCAATGGGACAGAGCTACGAGCAGTACTTC
TRBV19	-	TRBD1	TRBJ1-1	CASSISAGGYSTEAFF	TGTGCCAGTAGTATCTCTGCAGGGGGCTATAGCACTGAAGCTTTCTTT
TRBV12-5	-	-	TRBJ1-3	CASGLGGSSGNTIYF	TGTGCTAGTGGTTTAGGAGGTTCCTCTGGAAACACCATATATTTT
TRBV14	-	-	TRBJ2-7	CASSQGTGDYEQYF	TGTGCCAGCAGCCAAGGAACAGGAGACTACGAGCAGTACTTC
TRBV5-1	-	TRBD2	TRBJ2-7	CASSPGGSGGFYEQYF	TGCGCCAGCAGCCCGGGGGGTAGCGGGGGTTTTTACGAGCAGTACTTC
TRBV2	-	TRBD1	TRBJ1-1	CASNRQGGKNTEAFF	TGTGCCAGCAATCGACAGGGTGGTAAGAACACTGAAGCTTTCTTT
TRBV19	once	-	TRBJ2-1	CASSIQGSGNSYNEQFF	TGTGCCAGTAGTATTCAGGGTAGCGGAAACTCCTACAATGAGCAGTTCTTC
TRBV9	-	-	TRBJ1-2	CASSVSWTPNYGYTF	TGTGCCAGCAGCGTCTCCTGGACACCTAACTATGGCTACACCTTC
TRBV29-1	once	-	TRBJ2-1	CSVFRDNHYNEQFF	TGCAGCGTGTTTAGGGACAATCACTACAATGAGCAGTTCTTC
TRBV18	-	-	TRBJ1-1	CASSQATGNTEAFF	TGTGCCAGCTCACAGGCAACAGGGAACACTGAAGCTTTCTTT
TRBV7-6	-	-	TRBJ2-7	CASSLNWREQYF	TGTGCCAGCAGCTTAAATTGGAGAGAGCAGTACTTC
TRBV9	-	-	TRBJ2-5	CASSVDRGGSETQYF	TGTGCCAGCAGCGTAGACAGGGGGGGATCTGAGACCCAGTACTTC
TRBV5-6	once	TRBD1	TRBJ2-7	CASSTRDRASYEQYF	TGTGCCAGCAGCACCCGGGACAGGGCCTCCTACGAGCAGTACTTC
TRBV19	-	-	TRBJ1-2	CASRISSNYGYTF	TGTGCCAGCAGGATAAGCTCTAACTATGGCTACACCTTC
TRBV10-3	-	TRBD1	TRBJ1-2	CAIKGQGNDYGYTF	TGTGCCATCAAGGGACAGGGGAACGACTATGGCTACACCTTC
TRBV5-1	-	TRBD1	TRBJ2-3	CASSLVQGADTQYF	TGCGCCAGCAGCTTGGTTCAGGGGGCAGATACGCAGTATTTT
TRBV7-3	few	-	TRBJ1-1	CASSPTGQMNTEAFF	TGTGCCAGCAGCCCAACAGGACAGATGAACACTGAAGCTTTCTTT
TRBV28	-	-	TRBJ2-3	CASSLYTGSLKDTQYF	TGTGCCAGCAGTTTATACACCGGGTCTTTGAAAGATACGCAGTATTTT
TRBV11-2	-	-	TRBJ1-4	CASSLDQGWEKLFF	TGTGCCAGCAGCTTAGATCAGGGGTGGGAAAAACTGTTTTTT
TRBV7-8	-	-	TRBJ2-7	CASSGGLSYEQYF	TGTGCCAGCAGCGGGGGACTCTCCTACGAGCAGTACTTC
TRBV7-6	-	-	TRBJ1-1	CASSLGTARNAEAFF	TGTGCCAGCAGCTTAGGGACAGCCCGGAACGCTGAAGCTTTCTTT
TRBV6-1	-	TRBD1	TRBJ1-4	CASSGRGQAFATNEKLFF	TGTGCCAGCAGTGGAAGGGGACAGGCTTTTGCAACTAATGAAAAACTGTTTTTT
TRBV27	-	-	TRBJ1-6	CASSLRESSYNSPLHF	TGTGCCAGCAGTTTACGGGAGAGCTCCTATAATTCACCCCTCCACTTT
TRBV5-6	-	-	TRBJ1-6	CASSSSRVNSPLHF	TGTGCCAGCAGCTCGAGTCGGGTAAATTCACCCCTCCACTTT
TRBV6-5	once	-	TRBJ2-1	CASWGGRSYNEQFF	TGTGCCAGCTGGGGCGGAAGATCCTACAATGAGCAGTTCTTC
TRBV7-9	few	TRBD1	TRBJ1-1	CASSFLGGLGNTEAFF	TGTGCCAGCAGCTTTTTAGGGGGCTTAGGGAACACTGAAGCTTTCTTT
TRBV5-6	-	-	TRBJ2-7	CASSPRGFSYEQYF	TGTGCCAGCAGCCCGAGAGGCTTCTCCTACGAGCAGTACTTC
TRBV19	-	TRBD1	TRBJ2-7	CASSTWGQGGEQYF	TGTGCCAGTAGTACCTGGGGACAGGGGGGTGAGCAGTACTTC
TRBV20-1	-	-	TRBJ2-1	CSAIVVNEQFF	TGCAGTGCTATCGTCGTGAATGAGCAGTTCTTC
TRBV5-1	-	TRBD1	TRBJ1-2	CASSLGQVYGYTF	TGCGCCAGCAGCTTAGGACAGGTCTATGGCTACACCTTC
TRBV19	-	TRBD1	TRBJ1-1	CASSVDRDTEAFF	TGTGCCAGTAGTGTAGACAGGGACACTGAAGCTTTCTTT
TRBV9	-	-	TRBJ2-2	CASSPPVLSTGELFF	TGTGCCAGCAGCCCACCCGTGTTGAGCACCGGGGAGCTGTTTTTT
TRBV6-4	-	TRBD1	TRBJ2-3	CASSDSRDRGSDTQYF	TGTGCCAGCAGTGATTCGCGGGACAGGGGGTCGGATACGCAGTATTTT
TRBV5-1	-	TRBD2	TRBJ2-2	CASSFREDGELFF	TGCGCCAGCAGCTTCCGGGAGGACGGGGAGCTGTTTTTT